A single sample is the source of the 17 T cell receptor beta chains below, sequenced in a study of breast tumors, draining lymph nodes, adjacent tissues. Breast cancer patients provided tissue from their axillary draining lymph nodes. TCRdb ran MiXCR on the multiplex PCR reads and lists one entry per CDR3 protein. Of 150,000 to 200,000 distinct CDR3 sequences in the sample, around a third were seen once. The sequenced sample was axillary lymph node tissue. These TCRs come from a female donor with breast cancer. Some clones in this sample may be carry-over from other donors' samples.

The sample holds many counts of this clonotype. This chain joins TRBV6-1 and TRBJ2-5; D is uncertain. The CDR3 sequence is 13 residues long. Per germline, CDR1 MNHNS and CDR2 SASEGT. Trimming removed 6 bases from V and 1 base from J, with 9 bases in between. CDR3 in DNA: TGTGCCAGCAGCAGGCGACCCCAAGAGACCCAGTACTTC. This gives the protein CASSRRPQETQYF.

This clonotype was recorded at least ten times. The chain carries TRBV20-1 and TRBJ2-7, with TRBD2 identical over 7 bases. CDR1 is DFQATT and CDR2 is SNEGSKA in the germline V gene (reference sequence). CDR3 length equals 13 residues. Trimming removed 1 base from V and 4 bases from J; junction bases left unmatched: 4. The CDR3 DNA sequence: TGCAGTGCTAGAGGGACTAGTTGGTACGAGCAGTACTTC. This codes for CSARGTSWYEQYF.

This clonotype has ten or more counts. The chain joins TRBV7-9 to TRBJ2-3; D is ambiguous. With 2 bases removed from V and 0 bases from J, the gap between germline ends came to 12 bases. CDR1 and CDR2 from the germline V gene are SEHNR and FQNEAQ (reference sequence). The CDR3 totals 16 residues. The CDR3 reads CASSLKLWVSTDTQYF. CDR3 coding DNA: TGTGCCAGCAGCTTAAAACTGTGGGTTAGCACAGATACGCAGTATTTT.

This rearrangement joins TRBV10-1 to TRBJ2-3, with D uncertain. CDR1 is WNHNN, CDR2 SYGVQD, per germline (reference sequence). V shed 5 bases and J shed 5 bases, with 8 bases lying between them. CDR3 length: 12 amino acids. The CDR3 DNA follows: TGCGCCAGCAGTTCCGTGGGAGATACGCAGTATTTT. It translates to CASSSVGDTQYF.

This clonotype was detected ten times or more. The chain has TRBV20-1 and TRBJ2-1; D perhaps matches TRBD1 (5 bases). This CDR3 comprises 11 residues. V was trimmed by 6 bases and J by 12 bases, leaving 15 bases between them. CDR1 DFQATT and CDR2 SNEGSKA come from the germline V gene (reference sequence). The CDR3: CSARAPMGQFF. The CDR3 DNA reads as TGCAGTGCCAGGGCGCCCATGGGGCAGTTCTTC.

This clonotype was counted at least ten times. The chain employs TRBV7-9 and TRBJ1-4, with TRBD1 as a possible D gene (6 bases). V was shortened by 4 bases and J by 0 bases, with 9 bases between the two germline ends. There are 15 residues in the CDR3. Germline V lookup: CDR1 SEHNR, CDR2 FQNEAQ (reference sequence). The CDR3 loop reads CASSSTGTTNEKLFF. CDR3 nucleotides: TGTGCCAGCAGCTCCACAGGGACAACTAATGAAAAACTGTTTTTT. The full variable domain, rest sourced from reference TRBV7-9 and TRBJ1-4, is DTGVSQNPRHKITKRGQNVTFRCDPISEHNRLYWYRQTLGQGPEFLTYFQNEAQLEKSRLLSDRFSAERPKGSFSTLEIQRTEQGDSAMYLCASSSTGTTNEKLFFGSGTQLSVL.

This clonotype showed up many times. The V and J genes are TRBV20-1 and TRBJ1-2; 9 nucleotides line up with TRBD1. The CDR3 consists of 13 residues. Trimming cost V 4 bases and J 5 bases; bases outside gene matches: 5. The germline V gene has CDR1 DFQATT and CDR2 SNEGSKA (reference sequence). The CDR3 reads CSAKQGAGYGYTF. As DNA, the CDR3 is TGCAGTGCTAAACAGGGGGCCGGGTATGGCTACACCTTC.

This clonotype has a handful of counts. A much bigger clone sits one base away, suggesting this may be a read error. The chain joins TRBV13 to TRBJ2-1, with TRBD2 matching over 10 bases. Germline assignment: CDR1 PRHDT and CDR2 FYEKMQ (reference sequence). The J segment lost 10 bases and the V segment lost 6 bases, leaving 12 bases of the junction unmatched. The CDR3 is 15 residues long. CDR3 sequence: CASRRPSGRQREQFF. In DNA form, the CDR3 reads TGTGCCAGCAGGAGGCCTAGCGGGAGACAGCGGGAGCAGTTCTTC.

Ten or more counts support this clonotype. The chain carries TRBV20-1 and TRBJ2-7; D perhaps matches TRBD1 (6 bases). CDR3 length: 14 amino acids. Germline lookup yields CDR1 DFQATT and CDR2 SNEGSKA (reference sequence). Trimming removed 6 bases from V and 6 bases from J, with 21 bases in between. CDR3 sequence: CSAVSLSGESEQYF. CDR3 DNA: TGCAGTGCCGTATCCCTTTCAGGGGAATCCGAGCAGTACTTC.

This clonotype came up a few times. A clone one base away is much larger, so this may be a read error. The chain recombines TRBV13 with TRBJ2-3; no clear D. The CDR3 extends over 15 amino acids. The V end lost 2 bases, the J end lost 6 bases, and 15 bases lay between the germline ends. Germline CDR1 is PRHDT and CDR2 is FYEKMQ (reference sequence). The CDR3 coding sequence is TGTGCCAGCAGCTTACGCCTCCGACCGAGGGATACGCAGTATTTT. It encodes CASSLRLRPRDTQYF.

This clonotype was seen at least ten times. V gene TRBV5-6 combines with J gene TRBJ2-1; no reliable D call. Between the trimmed V and J ends, which lost 5 bases and 10 bases, there was a span of 13 bases. CDR1 and CDR2 from the germline V gene are SGHDT and YYEEEE. The CDR3 length is 12 residues. DNA of the CDR3: TGTGCCAGCAGTCCCATCCAAGGGGAGCAGTTCTTC. Translated: CASSPIQGEQFF.

This clonotype was detected many times. The chain links TRBV2 to TRBJ2-3; D is undetermined. Between the trimmed V and J ends, which lost 2 bases and 0 bases, there was a span of 12 bases. The CDR3 covers 16 residues. CDR1 is SNHLY, CDR2 FYNNEI, per germline. The CDR3, as DNA: TGTGCCAGCAGTGAACACCCTTTGAAAAGCACAGATACGCAGTATTTT. Amino acids: CASSEHPLKSTDTQYF.

The sample holds a few counts of this clonotype. The chain couples TRBV6-1 to TRBJ2-5, with 8 positions matching TRBD2. The CDR3 is 15 residues long. The V gene's germline CDR1 is MNHNS and CDR2 SASEGT. J gave up 4 bases and V 3 bases, and 7 bases lay outside the gene matches. Here the CDR3 reads CASSDSGGAGETQYF. CDR3 coding DNA: TGTGCCAGCAGTGACTCCGGGGGGGCGGGAGAGACCCAGTACTTC.

Ten or more counts support this clonotype. This chain connects TRBV10-2 to TRBJ2-2; 8 positions agree with TRBD1. The germline V gene encodes CDR1 WSHSY and CDR2 SAAADI. Trimming took 0 bases from V and 6 from J; bases not matched to a gene: 3. The CDR3 length is 15 residues. The CDR3, as DNA: TGCGCCAGCAGTGAGTCCCCAGGGGGCTCCGGGGAGCTGTTTTTT. This codes for CASSESPGGSGELFF.

This clonotype was detected ten times or more. The rearrangement uses TRBV20-1 and TRBJ1-2; TRBD1 matches at 8 bases. This CDR3 comprises 14 residues. CDR1 and CDR2 from the germline V gene are DFQATT and SNEGSKA (reference sequence). V lost 3 bases and J lost 9; bases outside the gene matches: 12. The CDR3 region is CSASSGTGPFSYTF. Written as DNA, the CDR3 is TGCAGTGCTAGTTCCGGGACAGGTCCGTTTAGCTACACCTTC.

This clonotype was observed at least ten times. This chain joins TRBV5-1 and TRBJ2-5, with D perhaps TRBD1 or TRBD2 (6 bases each). This CDR3 contains 13 residues. The ends were cut back, 5 bases at V and 5 bases at J, with 13 bases in the middle. CDR1 SGHRS and CDR2 YFSETQ come from the germline V gene. CDR3 in DNA: TGCGCCAGCAGTAAAGGGGGGCGTGAGACCCAGTACTTC. The encoded protein is CASSKGGRETQYF.

At least ten counts were recorded for this clonotype. V gene TRBV14 combines with J gene TRBJ2-3, with D perhaps matching TRBD2 (6 bases). CDR1 is SGHDN, CDR2 FVKESK, per germline. The CDR3 has 15 residues. V was pared by 1 base and J by 1 base, with 9 bases between. For the CDR3, the DNA is TGTGCCAGCAGCCAAGTATTAGCGGGCACAGATACGCAGTATTTT. Translated, it gives CASSQVLAGTDTQYF.